This TCR beta chain is from a study of blood T cell repertoires in COVID-19. Study-level information: Material from acute and convalescent COVID-19 was sourced from the United States, Italy and Spain.

With 5 bases removed from V and 7 bases from J, the gap between germline ends came to 15 bases. CDR3 length equals 13 residues. Germline assignment: CDR1 WSHSY and CDR2 SAAADI. This study enrolled people aged roughly 18 to 90 from approximately 25 US geographic areas. Participant reports of clinical history set cohort assignment. Under the authors' procedure: Reference gene primer amplification gave nucleated cell count estimates. The data were produced by immunoSEQ multiplex PCR, yet TCRdb's version contains in-frame clones alone and is incomplete. That table furnishes V, J and clone size, whereas the DNA furnished D and trimming. The table shows over 150,000 clones, with roughly 84% occurring only once.

V is TRBV10-2 and J is TRBJ2-7; TRBD2 is a possible D gene (6 bases). Material for sequencing was PBMCs or T cells enriched from blood (not recorded which). This clonotype was obtained from a man aged 35 to 55 who had recovered from COVID-19. Written as DNA, the CDR3 is TGCGCCAGCAGTCTGAGGGACTTAAGGGAGCAGTACTTC. Encoded protein: CASSLRDLREQYF.